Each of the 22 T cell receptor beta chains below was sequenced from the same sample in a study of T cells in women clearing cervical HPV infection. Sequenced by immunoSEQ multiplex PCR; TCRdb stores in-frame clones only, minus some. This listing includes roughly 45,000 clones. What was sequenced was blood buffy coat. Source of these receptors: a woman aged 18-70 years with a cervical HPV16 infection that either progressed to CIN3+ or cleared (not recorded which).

The part of the CDR3 DNA that was read is TGTGCCAGCAGCTCCGAGACAGGGGGCTACGAG. It encodes CASSSETGGYE. The entire CDR3 protein reads CASSSETGGYEQYF. The V and J genes are TRBV11-2 and TRBJ2-7; 9 bases match TRBD1. The read terminates 3 residues before the CDR3 end, so the remaining end is supplied by the germline J gene. The CDR3 totals 14 residues. J was trimmed by 3 bases and V by 4 bases; bases with no gene match: 4. Germline V lookup: CDR1 SGHAT, CDR2 FQNNGV.

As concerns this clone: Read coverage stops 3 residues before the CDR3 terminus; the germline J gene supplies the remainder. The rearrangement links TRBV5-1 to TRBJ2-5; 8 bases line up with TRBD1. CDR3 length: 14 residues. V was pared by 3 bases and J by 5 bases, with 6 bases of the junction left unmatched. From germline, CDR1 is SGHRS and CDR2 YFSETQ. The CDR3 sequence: CASSSQGARETQYF. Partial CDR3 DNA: TGCGCCAGCAGCTCGCAGGGGGCGCGGGAGACC. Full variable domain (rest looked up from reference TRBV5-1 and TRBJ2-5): KAGVTQTPRYLIKTRGQQVTLSCSPISGHRSVSWYQQTPGQGLQFLFEYFSETQRNKGNFPGRFSGRQFSNSRSEMNVSTLELGDSALYLCASSSQGARETQYFGPGTRLLVL.

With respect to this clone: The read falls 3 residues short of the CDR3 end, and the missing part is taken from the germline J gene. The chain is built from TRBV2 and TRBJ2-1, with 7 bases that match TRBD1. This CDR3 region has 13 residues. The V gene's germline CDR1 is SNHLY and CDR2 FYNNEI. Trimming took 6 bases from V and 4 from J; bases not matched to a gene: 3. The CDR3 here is CASRRDRYNEQFF. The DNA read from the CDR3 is TGTGCCAGCAGACGGGACAGATACAATGAG.

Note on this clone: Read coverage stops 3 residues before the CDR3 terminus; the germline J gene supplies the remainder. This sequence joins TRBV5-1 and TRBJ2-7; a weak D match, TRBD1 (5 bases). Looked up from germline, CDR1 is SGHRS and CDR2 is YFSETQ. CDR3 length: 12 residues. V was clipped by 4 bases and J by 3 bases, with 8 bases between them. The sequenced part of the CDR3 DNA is TGCGCCAGCAGCACCCAGGGCTACGAG. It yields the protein CASSTQGYE. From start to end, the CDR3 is CASSTQGYEQYF.

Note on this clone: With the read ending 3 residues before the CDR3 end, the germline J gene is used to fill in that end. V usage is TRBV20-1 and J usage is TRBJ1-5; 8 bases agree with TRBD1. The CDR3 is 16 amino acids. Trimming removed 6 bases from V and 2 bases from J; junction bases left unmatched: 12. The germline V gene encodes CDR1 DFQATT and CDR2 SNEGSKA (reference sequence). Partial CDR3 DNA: TGCAGTGCCCGAGCTTCAGGGGGCGCGGGCAATCAGCCC. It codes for CSARASGGAGNQP. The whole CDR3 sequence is CSARASGGAGNQPQHF.

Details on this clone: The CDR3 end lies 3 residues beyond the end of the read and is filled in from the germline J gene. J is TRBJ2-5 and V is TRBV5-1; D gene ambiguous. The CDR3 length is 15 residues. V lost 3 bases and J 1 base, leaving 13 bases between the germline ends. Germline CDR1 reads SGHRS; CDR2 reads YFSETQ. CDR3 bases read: TGCGCCAGCAGCTCCCCAAAGGGCACCCAAGAGACC. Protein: CASSSPKGTQET. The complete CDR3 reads CASSSPKGTQETQYF.

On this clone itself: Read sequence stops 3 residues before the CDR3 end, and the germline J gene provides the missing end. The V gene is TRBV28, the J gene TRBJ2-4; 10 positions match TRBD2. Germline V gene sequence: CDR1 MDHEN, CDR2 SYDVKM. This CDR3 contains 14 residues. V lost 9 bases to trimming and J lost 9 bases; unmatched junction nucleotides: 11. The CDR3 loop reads CASLRSGGATIQYF. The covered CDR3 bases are TGTGCCAGTTTAAGGAGCGGGGGGGCCACCATT.

The CDR3 DNA, read in part, is TGTGCCAGTAGTAGGCAGAACTCCTACGAG. Translated, it gives CASSRQNSYE. The whole CDR3 protein is CASSRQNSYEQYF. The rearrangement links TRBV19 to TRBJ2-7; no reliable D call. The read terminates 3 residues before the CDR3 end, so the remaining end is supplied by the germline J gene. There are 13 residues in the CDR3. V lost 4 bases to trimming and J lost 0 bases, with 7 bases between them. The V gene's germline CDR1 is LNHDA and CDR2 SQIVND (reference sequence).

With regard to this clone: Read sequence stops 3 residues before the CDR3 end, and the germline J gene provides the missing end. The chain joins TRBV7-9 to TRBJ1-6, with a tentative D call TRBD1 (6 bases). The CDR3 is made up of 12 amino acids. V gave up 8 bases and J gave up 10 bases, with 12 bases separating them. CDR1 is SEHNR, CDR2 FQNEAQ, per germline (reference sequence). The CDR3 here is CASQGRDSPLHF. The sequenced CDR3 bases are TGTGCCAGCCAGGGGCGAGACTCACCC.

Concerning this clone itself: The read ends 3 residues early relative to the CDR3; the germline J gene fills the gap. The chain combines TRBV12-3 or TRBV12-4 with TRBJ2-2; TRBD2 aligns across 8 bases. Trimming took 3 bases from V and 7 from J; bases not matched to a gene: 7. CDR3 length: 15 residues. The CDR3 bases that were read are TGTGCCAGCAGTTTTCGGGGGGGCAGTGACGGGGAG. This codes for CASSFRGGSDGE. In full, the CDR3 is CASSFRGGSDGELFF.

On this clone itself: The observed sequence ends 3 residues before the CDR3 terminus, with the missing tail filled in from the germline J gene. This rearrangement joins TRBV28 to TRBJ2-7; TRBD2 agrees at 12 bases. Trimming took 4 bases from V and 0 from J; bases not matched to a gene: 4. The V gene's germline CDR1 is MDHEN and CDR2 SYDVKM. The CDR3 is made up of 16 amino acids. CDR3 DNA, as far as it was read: TGTGCCAGCAGTTCTCCGACTAGCGGGAGCTCCTACGAG. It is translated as CASSSPTSGSSYE. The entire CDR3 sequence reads CASSSPTSGSSYEQYF.

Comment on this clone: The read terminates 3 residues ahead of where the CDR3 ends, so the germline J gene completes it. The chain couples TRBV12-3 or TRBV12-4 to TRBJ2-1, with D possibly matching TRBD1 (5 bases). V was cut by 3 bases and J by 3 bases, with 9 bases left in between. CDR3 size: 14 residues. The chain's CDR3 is CASSFQGSYNEQFF. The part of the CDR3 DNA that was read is TGTGCCAGCAGTTTTCAGGGTAGCTACAATGAG.

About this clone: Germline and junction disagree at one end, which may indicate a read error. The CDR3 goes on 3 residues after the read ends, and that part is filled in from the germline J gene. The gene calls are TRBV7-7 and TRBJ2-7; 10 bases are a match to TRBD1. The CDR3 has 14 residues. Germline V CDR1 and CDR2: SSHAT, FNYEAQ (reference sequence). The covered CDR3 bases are TGTGCTAGCAGCTCCGGGACAGGGGACTACGAG. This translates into CASSSGTGDYE. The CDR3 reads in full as CASSSGTGDYEQYF.

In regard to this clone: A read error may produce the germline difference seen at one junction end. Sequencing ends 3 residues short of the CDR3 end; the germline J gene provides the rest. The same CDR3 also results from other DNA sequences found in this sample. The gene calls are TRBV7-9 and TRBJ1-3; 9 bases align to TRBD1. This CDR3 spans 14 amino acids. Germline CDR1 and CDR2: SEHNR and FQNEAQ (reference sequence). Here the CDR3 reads CAIWGQGSGNTIYF. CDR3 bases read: TGTGCCATATGGGGACAGGGCTCTGGAAACACA.

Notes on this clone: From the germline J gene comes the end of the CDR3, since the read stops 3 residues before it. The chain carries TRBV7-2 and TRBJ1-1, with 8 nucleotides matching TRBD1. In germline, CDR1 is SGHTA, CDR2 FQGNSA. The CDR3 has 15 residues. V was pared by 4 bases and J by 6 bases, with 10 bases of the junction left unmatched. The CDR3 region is CASSSYYRGSAEAFF. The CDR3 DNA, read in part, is TGTGCCAGCAGCTCCTATTACAGGGGGAGCGCTGAA.

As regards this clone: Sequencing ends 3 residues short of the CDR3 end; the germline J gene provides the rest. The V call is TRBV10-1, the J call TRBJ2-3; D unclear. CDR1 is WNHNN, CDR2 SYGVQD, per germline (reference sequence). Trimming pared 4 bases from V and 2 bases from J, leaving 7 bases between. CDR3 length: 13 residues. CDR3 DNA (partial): TGCGCCAGCAGTGGACTTGACACAGATACG. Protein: CASSGLDTDT. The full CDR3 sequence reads CASSGLDTDTQYF.

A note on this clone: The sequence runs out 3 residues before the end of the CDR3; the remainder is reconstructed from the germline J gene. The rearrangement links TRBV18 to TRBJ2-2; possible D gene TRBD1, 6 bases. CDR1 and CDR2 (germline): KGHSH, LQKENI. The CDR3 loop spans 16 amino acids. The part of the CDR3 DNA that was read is TGTGCCAGCTCACAGGAAACAGGGATTAGGGATGAAAAG. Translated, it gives CASSQETGIRDEK. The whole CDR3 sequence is CASSQETGIRDEKLFF.

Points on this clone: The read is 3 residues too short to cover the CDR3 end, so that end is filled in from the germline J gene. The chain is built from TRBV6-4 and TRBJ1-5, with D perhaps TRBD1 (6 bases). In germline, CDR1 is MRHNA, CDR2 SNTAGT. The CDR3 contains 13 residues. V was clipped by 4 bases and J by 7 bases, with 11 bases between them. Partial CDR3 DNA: TGTGCCAGCAGTGGGGAACAGGGCCAGCCC. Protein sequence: CASSGEQGQP. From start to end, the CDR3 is CASSGEQGQPQHF.

CDR3 in amino acids: CATRRGQPTNTGELFF. The sequenced CDR3 bases are TGTGCCACCAGAAGGGGACAGCCTACGAACACCGGGGAG. J is TRBJ2-2 and V is TRBV18; 7 nucleotides line up with TRBD1. The read ends 3 residues before the CDR3 terminus; that terminus is restored from the germline J gene. The CDR3 has 16 residues. After removal of 10 bases from V and 0 bases from J, the junction contained 11 bases not matched to a gene. The germline CDR1 and CDR2 sequences are KGHSH and LQKENI.

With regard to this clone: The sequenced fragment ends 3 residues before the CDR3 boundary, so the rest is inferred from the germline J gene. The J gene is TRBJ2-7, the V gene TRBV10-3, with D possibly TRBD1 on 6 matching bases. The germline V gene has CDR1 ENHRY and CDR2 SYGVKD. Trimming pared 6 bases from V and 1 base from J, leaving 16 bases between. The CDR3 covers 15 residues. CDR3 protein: CAIRTDSGESYEQYF. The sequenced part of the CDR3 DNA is TGTGCCATCAGGACGGACAGTGGGGAATCCTACGAG.

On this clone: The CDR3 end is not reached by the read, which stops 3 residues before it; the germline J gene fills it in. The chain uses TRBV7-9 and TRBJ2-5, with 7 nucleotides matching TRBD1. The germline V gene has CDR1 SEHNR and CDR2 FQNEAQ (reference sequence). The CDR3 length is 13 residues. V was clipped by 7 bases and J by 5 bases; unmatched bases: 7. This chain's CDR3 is CASTTGMSETQYF. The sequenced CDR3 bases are TGTGCCAGCACGACAGGGATGAGTGAGACC.

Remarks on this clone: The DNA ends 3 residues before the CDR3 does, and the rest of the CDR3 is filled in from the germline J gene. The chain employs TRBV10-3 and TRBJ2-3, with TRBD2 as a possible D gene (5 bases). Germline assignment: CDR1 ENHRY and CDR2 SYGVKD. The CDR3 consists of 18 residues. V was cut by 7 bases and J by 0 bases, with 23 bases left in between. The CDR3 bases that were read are TGTGCCATCATTCGAGGTCTCGATGCCGGGGAAAGCACAGATACG. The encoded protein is CAIIRGLDAGESTDT. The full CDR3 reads CAIIRGLDAGESTDTQYF.